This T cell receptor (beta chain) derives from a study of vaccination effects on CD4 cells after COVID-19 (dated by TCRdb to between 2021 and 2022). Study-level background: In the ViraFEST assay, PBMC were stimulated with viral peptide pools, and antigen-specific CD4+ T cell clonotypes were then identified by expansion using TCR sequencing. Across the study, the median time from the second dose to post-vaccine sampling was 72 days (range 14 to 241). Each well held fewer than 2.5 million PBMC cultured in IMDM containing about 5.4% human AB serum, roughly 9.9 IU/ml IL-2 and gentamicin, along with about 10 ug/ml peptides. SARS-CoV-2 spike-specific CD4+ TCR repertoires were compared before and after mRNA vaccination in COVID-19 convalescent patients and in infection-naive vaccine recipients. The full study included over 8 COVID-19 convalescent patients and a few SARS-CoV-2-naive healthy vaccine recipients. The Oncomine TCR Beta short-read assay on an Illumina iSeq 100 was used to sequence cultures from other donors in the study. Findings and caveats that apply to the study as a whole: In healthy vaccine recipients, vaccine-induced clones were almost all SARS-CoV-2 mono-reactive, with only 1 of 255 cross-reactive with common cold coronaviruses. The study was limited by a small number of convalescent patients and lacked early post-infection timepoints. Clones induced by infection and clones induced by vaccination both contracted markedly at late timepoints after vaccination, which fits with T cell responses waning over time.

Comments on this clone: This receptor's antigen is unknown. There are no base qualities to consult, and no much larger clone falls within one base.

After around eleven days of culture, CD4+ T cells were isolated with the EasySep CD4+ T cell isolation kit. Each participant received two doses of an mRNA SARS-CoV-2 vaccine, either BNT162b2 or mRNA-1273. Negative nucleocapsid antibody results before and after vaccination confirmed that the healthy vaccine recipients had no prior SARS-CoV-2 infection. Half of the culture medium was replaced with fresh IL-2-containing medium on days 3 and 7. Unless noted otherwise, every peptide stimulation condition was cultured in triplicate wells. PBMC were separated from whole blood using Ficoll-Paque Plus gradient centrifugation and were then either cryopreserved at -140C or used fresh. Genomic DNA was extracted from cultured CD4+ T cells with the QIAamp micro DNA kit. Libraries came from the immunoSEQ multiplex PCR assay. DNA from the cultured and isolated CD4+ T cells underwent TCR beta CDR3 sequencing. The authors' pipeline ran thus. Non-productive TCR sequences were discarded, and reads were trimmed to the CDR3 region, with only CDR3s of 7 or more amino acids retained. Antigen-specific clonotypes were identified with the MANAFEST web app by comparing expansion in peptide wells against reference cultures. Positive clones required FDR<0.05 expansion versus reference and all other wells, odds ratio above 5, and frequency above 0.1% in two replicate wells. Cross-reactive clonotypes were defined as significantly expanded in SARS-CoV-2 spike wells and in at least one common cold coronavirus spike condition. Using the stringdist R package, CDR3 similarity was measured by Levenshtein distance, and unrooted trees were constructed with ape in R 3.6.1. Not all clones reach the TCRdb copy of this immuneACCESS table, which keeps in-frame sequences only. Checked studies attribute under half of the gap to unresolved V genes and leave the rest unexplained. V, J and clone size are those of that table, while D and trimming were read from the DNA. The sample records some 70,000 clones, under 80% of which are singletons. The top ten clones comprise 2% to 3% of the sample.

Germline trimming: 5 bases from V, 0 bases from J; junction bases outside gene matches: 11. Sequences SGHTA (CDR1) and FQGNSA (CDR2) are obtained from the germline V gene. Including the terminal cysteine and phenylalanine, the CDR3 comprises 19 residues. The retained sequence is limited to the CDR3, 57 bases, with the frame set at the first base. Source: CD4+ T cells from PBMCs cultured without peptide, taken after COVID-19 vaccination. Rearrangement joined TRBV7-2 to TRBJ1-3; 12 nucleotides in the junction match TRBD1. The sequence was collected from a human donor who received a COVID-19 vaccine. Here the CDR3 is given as CASSTTGTGGSISGNTIYF. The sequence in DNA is TGTGCCAGCAGCACCACCGGGACAGGGGGCTCAATCTCTGGAAACACCATATATTTT.